A selection of T cell receptor beta chains follows, all from one sample in a study of blood T cell repertoires in COVID-19. This table comes from immunoSEQ multiplex PCR, and its TCRdb copy is limited to in-frame clones, with some not included. Among hundreds of thousands of clones listed, 65% to 90% were seen once. The source material was peripheral blood. These receptors all stem from a woman aged 60-70 years with COVID-19, enrolled during active disease. CDR3s include the opening cysteine and the closing phenylalanine or tryptophan. A D gene is named only where the DNA matches it firmly. Expanded clones get a size class; other rows say once, few or many, or leave the size out.

TRBJ1-5	TRBV2	-	TRBD1	CASSQMTGKIGNQPQHF	TGTGCCAGCAGTCAGATGACAGGGAAGATCGGCAATCAGCCCCAGCATTTT
TRBJ1-5	TRBV7-8	-	-	CASSLEPYNQPQHF	TGTGCCAGCAGCTTAGAACCCTACAATCAGCCCCAGCATTTT
TRBJ2-2	TRBV4-3	-	-	CASRHGATGELFF	TGCGCCAGCAGACACGGAGCCACCGGGGAGCTGTTTTTT
TRBJ1-3	TRBV7-6	few	TRBD1	CASSLVAPGTGGSGNTIYF	TGTGCCAGCAGCTTAGTGGCTCCCGGGACAGGGGGTTCTGGAAACACCATATATTTT
TRBJ2-2	TRBV5-4	-	-	CASSPPGGRRTGELFF	TGTGCCAGCAGCCCCCCGGGGGGCCGACGCACCGGGGAGCTGTTTTTT
TRBJ2-2	TRBV5-1	-	TRBD1	CASSSGQGNTGELFF	TGCGCCAGCAGCTCCGGACAGGGAAACACCGGGGAGCTGTTTTTT
TRBJ1-4	TRBV24-1	-	-	CATSDPTGEKLFF	TGTGCCACCAGTGATCCGACGGGAGAAAAACTGTTTTTT
TRBJ1-2	TRBV11-3	few	TRBD1	CASSLDSGTGSNYGYTF	TGTGCCAGCAGCTTAGATTCCGGGACAGGGAGTAACTATGGCTACACCTTC
TRBJ2-3	TRBV3-1/TRBV3-2	-	-	CASSQEPGTQYF	TGTGCCAGCAGCCAAGAGCCAGGTACGCAGTATTTT
TRBJ2-1	TRBV11-3	-	TRBD1	CASSPGGANNEQFF	TGTGCCAGCAGCCCAGGGGGCGCGAATAATGAGCAGTTCTTC
TRBJ1-4	TRBV9	-	TRBD1	CASSAVPDRGVGKEKLFF	TGTGCCAGCAGCGCAGTCCCTGACAGGGGAGTAGGGAAGGAAAAACTGTTTTTT
TRBJ2-7	TRBV12-2	-	-	CASDRDRGLRSSYEQYF	TGTGCAAGCGACCGGGACAGGGGGCTCAGGAGCTCCTACGAGCAGTACTTC
TRBJ1-4	TRBV6-5	-	-	CASSYSFLGRGEKLFF	TGTGCCAGCAGTTACTCCTTCTTGGGAAGGGGTGAAAAACTGTTTTTT
TRBJ2-1	TRBV2	-	-	CASSLQGSNEQFF	TGTGCCAGCAGTCTACAGGGTAGCAATGAGCAGTTCTTC
TRBJ2-1	TRBV5-1	-	-	CASSSQGRSYNEQFF	TGCGCCAGCAGCTCGCAGGGTCGGTCGTACAATGAGCAGTTCTTC
TRBJ1-3	TRBV7-9	-	-	CASSLAGGGNTIYF	TGTGCCAGCAGCTTAGCCGGGGGAGGAAACACCATATATTTT
TRBJ2-5	TRBV11-3	-	TRBD1	CASSPGQGWETQYF	TGTGCCAGCAGCCCTGGACAGGGCTGGGAGACCCAGTACTTC
TRBJ2-2	TRBV10-2	-	TRBD1	CASGDSRAGELFF	TGCGCCAGCGGGGACAGTAGAGCCGGGGAGCTGTTTTTT
TRBJ1-3	TRBV5-5	-	TRBD1	CASSLVRGLGSGNTIYF	TGTGCCAGCAGCTTGGTGAGGGGGCTAGGCTCTGGAAACACCATATATTTT
TRBJ2-1	TRBV4-2	-	TRBD1	CASSLGTGKAEQFF	TGTGCCAGCAGCCTAGGGACAGGGAAGGCTGAGCAGTTCTTC
TRBJ2-7	TRBV6-4	once	TRBD1	CASNRQGASEQYF	TGTGCCAGCAACCGACAGGGGGCGAGCGAGCAGTACTTC
TRBJ2-1	TRBV6-5	-	-	CATHYNEQFF	TGTGCCACCCATTACAATGAGCAGTTCTTC
TRBJ2-1	TRBV7-2	-	-	CASSLAAASSYNEQFF	TGTGCCAGCAGCTTAGCTGCTGCGAGCTCCTACAATGAGCAGTTCTTC
TRBJ2-2	TRBV9	-	-	CASSSRGAVNTGELFF	TGTGCCAGCAGCTCTCGGGGTGCGGTGAACACCGGGGAGCTGTTTTTT
TRBJ2-5	TRBV11-3	-	TRBD2	CASSLLGGGRETQYF	TGTGCCAGCAGCCTCCTCGGGGGGGGCAGGGAGACCCAGTACTTC
TRBJ1-1	TRBV2	-	-	CASSRRNTEAFF	TGTGCCAGCAGTAGGAGGAACACTGAAGCTTTCTTT
TRBJ1-1	TRBV6-6	-	-	CASSYRSLMNTEAFF	TGTGCCAGCAGTTACCGGAGTCTCATGAACACTGAAGCTTTCTTT
TRBJ2-4	TRBV10-3	-	TRBD1	CAIRVQGANIQYF	TGTGCCATCAGAGTACAGGGGGCGAACATTCAGTACTTC
TRBJ2-3	TRBV11-1	-	-	CATRGGGAADTQYF	TGTGCCACCCGGGGTGGAGGGGCGGCAGATACGCAGTATTTT
TRBJ2-5	TRBV11-3	-	TRBD2	CASSPGLAGGPQYF	TGTGCCAGCAGCCCTGGACTAGCGGGGGGTCCCCAGTACTTC
TRBJ1-1	TRBV18	-	TRBD1	CASSRTGVTEAFF	TGTGCCAGCTCACGAACAGGGGTGACTGAAGCTTTCTTT
TRBJ1-2	TRBV5-5	-	-	CASSLAGYYGYTF	TGTGCCAGCAGCTTGGCCGGGTACTATGGCTACACCTTC
TRBJ2-7	TRBV30	-	-	CAWAGTPYEQYF	TGTGCCTGGGCCGGGACACCCTACGAGCAGTACTTC
TRBJ2-7	TRBV19	-	-	CASSIGLESYEQYF	TGTGCCAGTAGTATTGGTCTAGAATCCTACGAGCAGTACTTC
TRBJ1-2	TRBV6-5	-	-	CASSYSRVAVYGYTF	TGTGCCAGCAGTTACAGCCGAGTAGCAGTCTATGGCTACACCTTC
TRBJ1-4	TRBV21-1	-	-	CASSKGVIREKLFF	TGTGCCAGCAGCAAGGGAGTCATCAGGGAAAAACTGTTTTTT
TRBJ1-5	TRBV19	-	-	CASRRAQGSRGNQPQHF	TGTGCCAGTAGAAGGGCGCAGGGGAGTCGGGGCAATCAGCCCCAGCATTTT
TRBJ1-2	TRBV15	-	-	CATSRANGGSGANYGYTF	TGTGCCACCAGCAGAGCAAACGGGGGTTCCGGAGCTAACTATGGCTACACCTTC
TRBJ2-7	TRBV5-1	once	TRBD1	CASSYGQGKNSYEQYF	TGCGCCAGCAGCTACGGACAGGGGAAGAATTCCTACGAGCAGTACTTC
TRBJ2-3	TRBV9	-	-	CASSVAAGEPTDTQYF	TGTGCCAGCAGCGTAGCGGCAGGGGAACCCACAGATACGCAGTATTTT
TRBJ1-2	TRBV25-1	-	TRBD1	CASSERGRDYGYTF	TGTGCCAGCAGTGAAAGGGGGCGCGACTATGGCTACACCTTC
TRBJ2-4	TRBV18	-	TRBD2	CASSPGGGDIQYF	TGTGCCAGCTCACCCGGCGGGGGGGACATTCAGTACTTC
TRBJ1-3	TRBV30	-	-	CAHSRDSGNTIYF	TGTGCCCATTCACGGGACTCTGGAAACACCATATATTTT